This paragraph reports one TCR beta chain. The same CDR3 is also encoded by other DNA sequences in this sample. CD4+ cells were split into CD45RA+ naive and CD45RA-negative memory subsets. The data stem from a study of shared clonotypes between healthy human individuals. Study summary: CD8 memory received one plate per donor, CD8 naive two, CD4 memory three and CD4 naive three.

In replicate PCRs of sorted subsets, about 190 ng DNA, roughly 31,000 T cell genomes, was used. Using immunoSEQ multiplex PCR, the repertoire was profiled, and TCRdb retains in-frame clones only, with some absent. The table includes hundreds of thousands of clones, around 73% detected once. The CDR3 is 14 amino acids. CDR1 is MNHEY and CDR2 is SMNVEV in the germline V gene (reference sequence). V gave up 6 bases and J gave up 4 bases, with 16 bases separating them. The J gene is TRBJ2-7, the V gene TRBV27; tentative D call: TRBD2 (6 bases). Material for sequencing was memory CD4+ T cells sorted from blood. The subset here: CD45RA-negative fraction. The sequence came from a woman under 40 in good health. CDR3 in amino acids: CASRAGTASYEQYF. Written as DNA, the CDR3 is TGTGCCAGCAGAGCCGGGACTGCCAGTTACGAGCAGTACTTC.